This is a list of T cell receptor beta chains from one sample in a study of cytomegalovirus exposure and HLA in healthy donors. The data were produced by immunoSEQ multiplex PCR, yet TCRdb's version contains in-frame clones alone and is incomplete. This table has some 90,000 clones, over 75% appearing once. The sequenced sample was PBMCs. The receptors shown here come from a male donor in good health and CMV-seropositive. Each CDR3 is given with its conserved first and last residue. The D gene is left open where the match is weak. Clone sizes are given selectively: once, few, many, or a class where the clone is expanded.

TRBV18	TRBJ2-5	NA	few	CASSVPGTWETQYF	TGTGCCAGCTCAGTCCCGGGAACTTGGGAGACCCAGTACTTC
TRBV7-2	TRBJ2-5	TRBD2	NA	CASSPRGLASETQYF	TGTGCCAGCAGCCCCCGAGGACTAGCGTCAGAGACCCAGTACTTC
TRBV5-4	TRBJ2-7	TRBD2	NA	CASRDGTSGRYREQYF	TGTGCCAGCAGAGACGGGACTAGCGGGAGGTATCGCGAGCAGTACTTC
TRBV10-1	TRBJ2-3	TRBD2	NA	CASSAGLVPDTQYF	TGCGCCAGCAGTGCTGGACTAGTTCCAGATACGCAGTATTTT
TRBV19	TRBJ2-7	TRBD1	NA	CASGQGLSYEQYF	TGTGCCAGCGGACAGGGACTCTCCTACGAGCAGTACTTC
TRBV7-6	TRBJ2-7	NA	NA	CASSLEIPYEQYF	TGTGCCAGCAGCTTAGAGATACCCTACGAGCAGTACTTC
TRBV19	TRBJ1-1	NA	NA	CASRQALGTEAFF	TGTGCCAGCAGACAGGCCTTGGGCACTGAAGCTTTCTTT
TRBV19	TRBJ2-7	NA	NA	CASSAPDRTYEQYF	TGTGCCAGTAGCGCCCCGGACAGAACCTACGAGCAGTACTTC
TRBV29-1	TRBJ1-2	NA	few	CSLITDSPNYGYTF	TGCAGCTTAATAACGGACAGCCCTAACTATGGCTACACCTTC
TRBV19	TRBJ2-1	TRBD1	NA	CASSYRGSNEQFF	TGTGCCAGTAGTTACAGGGGGTCCAATGAGCAGTTCTTC
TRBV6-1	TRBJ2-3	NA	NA	CASSDSTGGVLTDTQYF	TGTGCCAGCAGTGATTCAACTGGGGGCGTATTGACAGATACGCAGTATTTT
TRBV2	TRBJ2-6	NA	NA	CASSEGQAYSGANVLTF	TGTGCCAGCAGTGAAGGACAGGCCTACTCTGGGGCCAACGTCCTGACTTTC
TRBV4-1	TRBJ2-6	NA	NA	CASSQDLAALGGANVLTF	TGCGCCAGCAGCCAAGATCTTGCGGCCCTCGGCGGGGCCAACGTCCTGACTTTC
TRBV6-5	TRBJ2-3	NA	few	CASSYWESTDTQYF	TGTGCCAGCAGTTATTGGGAGAGCACAGATACGCAGTATTTT
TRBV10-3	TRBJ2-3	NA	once	CAIEEPGTTDTQYF	TGTGCCATCGAGGAGCCGGGAACCACAGATACGCAGTATTTT
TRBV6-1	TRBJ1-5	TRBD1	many	CASSEDRYSNQPQHF	TGTGCCAGCAGTGAGGACAGGTATAGCAATCAGCCCCAGCATTTT
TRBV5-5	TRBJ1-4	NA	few	CASSNTLGRGFNEKLFF	TGTGCCAGCAGCAATACCCTAGGACGGGGGTTTAATGAAAAACTGTTTTTT
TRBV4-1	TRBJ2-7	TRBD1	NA	CASSREDRSSYEQYF	TGCGCCAGCAGCCGAGAGGACAGGAGCTCCTACGAGCAGTACTTC
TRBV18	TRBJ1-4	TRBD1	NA	CASSSRTGGGEKLFF	TGTGCCAGCTCATCACGTACAGGGGGAGGTGAAAAACTGTTTTTT
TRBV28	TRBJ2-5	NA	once	CASMGGGLSEETQYF	TGTGCCAGCATGGGAGGGGGGCTATCGGAAGAGACCCAGTACTTC
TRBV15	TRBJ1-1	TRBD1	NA	CATSRPLGQGFKEAFF	TGTGCCACCAGCAGACCCCTGGGACAGGGCTTTAAGGAAGCTTTCTTT
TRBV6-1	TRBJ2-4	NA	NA	CASSADSKNIQYF	TGTGCCAGCAGTGCCGACAGCAAAAACATTCAGTACTTC
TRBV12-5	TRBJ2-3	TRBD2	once	CASGPGNSGRNADTQYF	TGTGCTAGTGGTCCCGGGAATAGCGGGAGAAATGCAGATACGCAGTATTTT
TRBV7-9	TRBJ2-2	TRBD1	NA	CASSSGQMEAGELFF	TGTGCCAGCAGCTCGGGACAGATGGAGGCCGGGGAGCTGTTTTTT
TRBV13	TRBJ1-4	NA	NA	CASSLGVGRTNEKLFF	TGTGCCAGCAGCTTAGGAGTGGGGAGAACTAATGAAAAACTGTTTTTT
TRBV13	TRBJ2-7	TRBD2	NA	CASSIRTSGRASYEQYF	TGTGCCAGCAGTATACGGACTAGCGGGAGGGCCTCCTACGAGCAGTACTTC
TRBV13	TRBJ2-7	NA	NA	CASSPPRGGQQYF	TGTGCCAGCAGCCCCCCCCGCGGGGGCCAGCAGTACTTC
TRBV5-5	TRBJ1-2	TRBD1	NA	CASSGDRGRYGYTF	TGTGCCAGCAGCGGGGACAGGGGAAGGTATGGCTACACCTTC
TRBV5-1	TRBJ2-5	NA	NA	CASSLALTSDGAGQETQYF	TGCGCCAGCAGCTTGGCCTTAACGTCGGACGGTGCGGGCCAAGAGACCCAGTACTTC
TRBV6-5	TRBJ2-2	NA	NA	CATKFRETNTGELFF	TGTGCCACCAAGTTCAGGGAAACGAACACCGGGGAGCTGTTTTTT
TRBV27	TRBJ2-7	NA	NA	CASSPRPASTYEQYF	TGTGCCAGCAGTCCCAGGCCGGCCTCAACCTACGAGCAGTACTTC
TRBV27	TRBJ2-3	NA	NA	CASSIKQGTDTQYF	TGTGCCAGCAGTATTAAACAGGGAACAGATACGCAGTATTTT
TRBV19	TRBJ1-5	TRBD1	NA	CASSIVGGQGAQHF	TGTGCCAGTAGTATAGTAGGGGGCCAGGGGGCCCAGCATTTT
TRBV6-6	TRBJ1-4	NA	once	CASSYSTGMPNEKLFF	TGTGCCAGCAGTTACTCGACGGGGATGCCTAATGAAAAACTGTTTTTT
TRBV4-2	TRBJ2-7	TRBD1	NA	CASSDPGQGQFSYEQYF	TGTGCCAGCAGCGATCCTGGACAGGGGCAATTCTCCTACGAGCAGTACTTC
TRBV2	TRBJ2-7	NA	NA	CASSGNLGSYEQYF	TGTGCCAGCAGTGGTAACCTGGGGAGTTACGAGCAGTACTTC
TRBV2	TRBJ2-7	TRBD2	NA	CASRAGLAGVEQYF	TGTGCCAGCAGGGCGGGACTAGCGGGAGTGGAGCAGTACTTC
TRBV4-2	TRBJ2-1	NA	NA	CASSQGSTGEQFF	TGTGCCAGCAGCCAAGGCAGTACGGGTGAGCAGTTCTTC
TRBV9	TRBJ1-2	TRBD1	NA	CASSVGDRGGGYTF	TGTGCCAGCAGCGTAGGAGACAGGGGAGGTGGCTACACCTTC
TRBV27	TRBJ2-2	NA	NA	CASSSYTGELFF	TGTGCCAGCAGTTCTTACACCGGGGAGCTGTTTTTT
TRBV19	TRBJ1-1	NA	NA	CASSIGAVMNTEAFF	TGTGCCAGTAGTATAGGCGCGGTCATGAACACTGAAGCTTTCTTT
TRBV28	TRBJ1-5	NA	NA	CANSDSNHSNQPQHF	TGTGCCAACTCAGACAGCAACCATAGCAATCAGCCCCAGCATTTT
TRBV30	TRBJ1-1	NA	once	CAWSVLAVNTEAFF	TGTGCCTGGAGTGTACTGGCGGTGAACACTGAAGCTTTCTTT
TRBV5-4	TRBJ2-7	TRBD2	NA	CASSPEGFSGGTRNYEQYF	TGTGCCAGCAGCCCCGAAGGTTTTTCCGGCGGGACTAGAAACTACGAGCAGTACTTC
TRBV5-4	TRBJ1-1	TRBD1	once	CASSPDRATEAFF	TGTGCCAGCAGCCCCGACAGGGCCACTGAAGCTTTCTTT
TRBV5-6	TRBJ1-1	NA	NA	CASSLGQGRGDTEAFF	TGTGCCAGCAGCTTGGGTCAGGGTAGGGGTGACACTGAAGCTTTCTTT
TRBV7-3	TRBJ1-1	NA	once	CASSFRQNTEAFF	TGTGCCAGCAGCTTCAGACAGAACACTGAAGCTTTCTTT
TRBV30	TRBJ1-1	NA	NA	CAWSVGGNTEAFF	TGTGCCTGGAGTGTCGGGGGGAACACTGAAGCTTTCTTT
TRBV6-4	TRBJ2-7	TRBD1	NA	CASREGQATYEQYF	TGTGCCAGCAGAGAGGGACAGGCGACCTACGAGCAGTACTTC
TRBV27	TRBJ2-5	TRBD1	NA	CQSSDRGKETQYF	TGTCAGTCTTCGGACAGGGGAAAAGAGACCCAGTACTTC
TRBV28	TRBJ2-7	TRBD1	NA	CASSSGQGGPYEQYF	TGTGCCAGCAGTTCGGGACAGGGGGGTCCCTACGAGCAGTACTTC
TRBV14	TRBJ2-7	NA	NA	CASSQNQNSYEQYF	TGTGCCAGCAGCCAAAATCAAAATTCCTACGAGCAGTACTTC
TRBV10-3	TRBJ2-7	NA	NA	CAISELGAPGEQYF	TGTGCCATCAGTGAGTTAGGGGCCCCCGGCGAGCAGTACTTC
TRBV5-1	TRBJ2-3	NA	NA	CASSLSSATDTQYF	TGCGCCAGCAGCTTGTCTAGCGCCACAGATACGCAGTATTTT
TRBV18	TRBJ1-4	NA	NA	CASSPSTAQREKLFF	TGTGCCAGCTCACCATCGACCGCTCAGCGGGAAAAACTGTTTTTT
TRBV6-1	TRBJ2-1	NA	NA	CASSEDLRVREQFF	TGTGCCAGCAGTGAAGATTTGCGGGTCAGGGAGCAGTTCTTC
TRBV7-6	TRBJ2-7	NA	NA	CASSLGGSSHEQYF	TGTGCCAGCAGCTTAGGAGGGTCGAGCCACGAGCAGTACTTC
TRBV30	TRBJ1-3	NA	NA	CAWSVFAGSGNTIYF	TGTGCCTGGAGTGTATTCGCGGGATCTGGAAACACCATATATTTT
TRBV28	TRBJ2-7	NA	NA	CASNSGTYEQYF	TGTGCCAGCAATTCAGGAACCTACGAGCAGTACTTC
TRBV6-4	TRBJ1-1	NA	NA	CASSRGGLNTEAFF	TGTGCCAGCAGCAGGGGCGGTTTGAACACTGAAGCTTTCTTT